The clone carrying this TCR beta chain has only a few counts. Its antigen is unknown. The data belong to a study of T-cell reconstitution after alpha-beta-depleted transplantation in children. The junction had 7 bases not matched to a gene; V was cut back by 2 bases and J by 7 bases. The CDR3 loop spans 16 amino acids. The V gene's germline CDR1 is LGHNA and CDR2 YSLEER. Notes on the study in general: The main origin of T-cell counts and diversity one year after transplant was newly produced T cells. Several hundred graft clones that had expanded were reportedly the source of alpha-beta T cells about two months after transplant. Day-60 TCRbeta diversity that was high in some patients was derived from surviving recipient T cells and thymic progenitors.

A TCRbeta library incorporating unique molecular identifiers was prepared. Each CDR3 protein gets one entry after TCRdb re-called the PCR reads with MiXCR. Of approximately 220,000 distinct CDR3 sequences in the sample, more than 15% were seen once. The receptor comes from a male patient under 10 years old who had a stem cell transplant for acute lymphoblastic leukemia, so the T cells may come from the graft donor. The input for sequencing was PBMCs, mostly from graft donor cells, taken 360 days after TCRalphabeta/CD19-depleted stem cell transplant. The chain couples TRBV4-3 to TRBJ1-6; 8 nucleotides align to TRBD1. The CDR3 DNA follows: TGCGCCAGCAGCCAACTCTCCGGGACAGGCAATTCACCCCTCCACTTT. Translation gives CASSQLSGTGNSPLHF.